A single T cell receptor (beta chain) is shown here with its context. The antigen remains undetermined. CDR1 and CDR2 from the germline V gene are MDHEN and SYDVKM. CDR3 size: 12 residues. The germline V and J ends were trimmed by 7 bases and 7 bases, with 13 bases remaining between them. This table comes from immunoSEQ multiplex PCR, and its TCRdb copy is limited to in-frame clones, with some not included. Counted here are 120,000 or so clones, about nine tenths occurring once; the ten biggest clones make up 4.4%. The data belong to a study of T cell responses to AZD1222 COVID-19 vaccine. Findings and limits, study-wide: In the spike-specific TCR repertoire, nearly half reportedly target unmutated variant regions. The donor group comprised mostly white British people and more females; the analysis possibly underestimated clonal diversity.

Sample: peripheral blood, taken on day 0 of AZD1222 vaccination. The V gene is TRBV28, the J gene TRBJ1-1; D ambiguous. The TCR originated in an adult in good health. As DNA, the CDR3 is TGTGCCAGCACCATAGGCGGCAGTGAAGCTTTCTTT. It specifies CASTIGGSEAFF.